The rows below give T cell receptor beta chains drawn from one sample of a study of blood T cell repertoires in COVID-19. The table came from immunoSEQ multiplex PCR; TCRdb's copy has only in-frame clones and leaves some out. Among fewer than 300,000 clones listed, 65% to 90% were seen once. Material for sequencing was peripheral blood. These receptors came from a woman aged 55-70 years with active or convalescent COVID-19. Both conserved end residues are part of each CDR3. A D gene is named only where the DNA matches it firmly. Expanded clones are given a class, and other clones once, few, many or no size at all.

TRBJ2-3,.,.,TRBV18,CASSPVVGADTQYF,TGTGCCAGCTCACCAGTGGTAGGGGCAGATACGCAGTATTTT
TRBJ1-2,.,.,TRBV5-1,CASSLQGYYGYTF,TGCGCCAGCAGCTTACAGGGTTACTATGGCTACACCTTC
TRBJ2-2,TRBD2,.,TRBV10-3,CAISFRLAVNTGELFF,TGTGCCATCAGTTTTAGACTAGCGGTGAACACCGGGGAGCTGTTTTTT
TRBJ1-1,.,.,TRBV6-6,CASSIRGTEAFF,TGTGCCAGCAGTATCAGAGGGACTGAAGCTTTCTTT
TRBJ1-2,.,.,TRBV4-1,CASSYPSGDGYTF,TGCGCCAGCAGCTATCCCTCGGGGGATGGCTACACCTTC
TRBJ2-4,.,.,TRBV28,CASSSPGTGVINIQYF,TGTGCCAGCAGTTCCCCCGGGACTGGCGTGATCAACATTCAGTACTTC
TRBJ1-4,TRBD1,.,TRBV19,CASSRNRGEKLFF,TGTGCCAGTAGTAGAAACAGGGGCGAAAAACTGTTTTTT
TRBJ1-6,.,once,TRBV27,CASSEATSSYNSPLHF,TGTGCCAGCAGCGAGGCCACTAGCTCCTATAATTCACCCCTCCACTTT
TRBJ2-7,.,.,TRBV7-2,CASSLDQNYYEQYF,TGTGCCAGCAGCTTAGACCAGAACTACTACGAGCAGTACTTC
TRBJ1-5,TRBD1,.,TRBV5-1,CASSEGQGGNQPQHF,TGCGCCAGCAGCGAAGGACAGGGGGGCAATCAGCCCCAGCATTTT
TRBJ2-7,TRBD2,.,TRBV6-5,CASSYFGGGSYEQYF,TGTGCCAGCAGTTATTTTGGCGGGGGATCCTACGAGCAGTACTTC
TRBJ1-6,TRBD1,.,TRBV9,CASSVGGQGNSPLHF,TGTGCCAGCAGCGTTGGGGGACAGGGTAATTCACCCCTCCACTTT
TRBJ2-7,.,.,TRBV3-1/TRBV3-2,CASSGGGGHLYEQYF,TGTGCCAGCAGCGGGGGAGGGGGACACCTCTACGAGCAGTACTTC
TRBJ2-7,TRBD2,.,TRBV11-2,CASSLGGGSEQYF,TGTGCCAGCAGCTTAGGGGGGGGAAGCGAGCAGTACTTC
TRBJ1-1,.,.,TRBV10-1,CASSDPATNTEAFF,TGCGCCAGCAGTGATCCAGCGACGAACACTGAAGCTTTCTTT
TRBJ2-1,.,.,TRBV6-5,CASSYAGASNEQFF,TGTGCCAGCAGTTACGCAGGGGCCAGCAATGAGCAGTTCTTC
TRBJ2-7,.,once,TRBV7-9,CASSLVLGDTHYEQYF,TGTGCCAGCAGCTTAGTTTTAGGGGACACGCACTACGAGCAGTACTTC
TRBJ2-7,TRBD1,few,TRBV27,CASRDRGINEQYF,TGTGCCAGCAGGGACAGGGGGATTAACGAGCAGTACTTC
TRBJ2-2,.,.,TRBV19,CASSIVGSAGVGGNTGELFF,TGTGCCAGTAGTATAGTCGGGAGCGCCGGCGTAGGAGGTAACACCGGGGAGCTGTTTTTT
TRBJ1-1,.,.,TRBV15,CATSRDKGEDTEAFF,TGTGCCACCAGCAGAGATAAAGGGGAAGACACTGAAGCTTTCTTT
TRBJ1-4,.,.,TRBV9,CASSPWTSATNEKLFF,TGTGCCAGCAGCCCCTGGACTTCTGCAACTAATGAAAAACTGTTTTTT
TRBJ2-4,TRBD1,.,TRBV27,CASSLRGDRDIQYF,TGTGCCAGCAGTTTAAGGGGGGACAGGGACATTCAGTACTTC
TRBJ1-2,TRBD1,.,TRBV30,CAWKIGGRAIGYTF,TGTGCCTGGAAGATAGGGGGCAGGGCTATCGGCTACACCTTC
TRBJ2-2,TRBD2,once,TRBV7-2,CASSPGLAVTGELFF,TGTGCCAGCAGCCCGGGACTAGCGGTAACCGGGGAGCTGTTTTTT
TRBJ1-1,.,.,TRBV29-1,CSVDLGAGTEAFF,TGCAGCGTTGATCTGGGGGCTGGAACTGAAGCTTTCTTT
TRBJ2-7,.,once,TRBV6-6,CALGGASYEQYF,TGTGCCCTGGGGGGGGCCTCCTACGAGCAGTACTTC
TRBJ1-2,TRBD1,.,TRBV9,CASSSGTGEAYGYTF,TGTGCCAGCAGCTCCGGGACAGGGGAGGCCTATGGCTACACCTTC
TRBJ2-2,.,once,TRBV5-5,CASSLGATTGELFF,TGTGCCAGCAGCTTGGGGGCAACCACCGGGGAGCTGTTTTTT
TRBJ2-7,TRBD1,once,TRBV27,CASSSDRGWHEQYF,TGTGCCAGCAGCTCGGACAGGGGTTGGCACGAGCAGTACTTC
TRBJ2-2,TRBD1,few,TRBV6-1,CASSERTGANTGELFF,TGTGCCAGCAGTGAAAGGACAGGGGCGAACACCGGGGAGCTGTTTTTT
TRBJ2-2,.,few,TRBV5-4,CASSFEGVFNTGELFF,TGTGCCAGCAGCTTCGAGGGGGTCTTTAACACCGGGGAGCTGTTTTTT
TRBJ1-2,.,.,TRBV2,CASRGDSPTNYGYTF,TGTGCCAGCAGAGGCGACAGTCCGACTAACTATGGCTACACCTTC
TRBJ2-7,.,.,TRBV6-6,CASSREGGGNPYEQYF,TGTGCCAGCAGTAGGGAAGGGGGGGGCAACCCCTACGAGCAGTACTTC
TRBJ1-1,TRBD1,.,TRBV19,CASSAPGQGFPEAFF,TGTGCCAGTAGTGCTCCGGGACAGGGCTTCCCTGAAGCTTTCTTT
TRBJ2-1,.,.,TRBV24-1,CATSATGLGGGNEQFF,TGTGCCACCAGTGCCACCGGACTAGGGGGAGGCAATGAGCAGTTCTTC
TRBJ1-2,.,.,TRBV19,CACGDSYGYTF,TGTGCCTGTGGAGATTCCTATGGCTACACCTTC
TRBJ2-1,.,.,TRBV3-1/TRBV3-2,CASSQGSGVNNEQFF,TGTGCCAGCAGCCAAGGGTCCGGAGTCAACAATGAGCAGTTCTTC
TRBJ1-4,.,once,TRBV5-1,CASSFQGNEKLFF,TGCGCCAGCAGCTTTCAGGGCAACGAAAAACTGTTTTTT
TRBJ2-1,.,few,TRBV18,CASSPAIVISYNEQFF,TGTGCCAGCTCACCGGCAATTGTGATCTCCTACAATGAGCAGTTCTTC
TRBJ1-3,.,few,TRBV10-1,CASGGASGNTIYF,TGCGCCAGCGGAGGGGCATCCGGAAACACCATATATTTT
TRBJ2-5,TRBD2,.,TRBV3-1/TRBV3-2,CASSQVMGLADKETQYF,TGTGCCAGCAGCCAAGTCATGGGACTAGCGGATAAAGAGACCCAGTACTTC
TRBJ2-1,TRBD1,.,TRBV29-1,CSANTGTGGQGQFF,TGCAGCGCGAACACCGGGACAGGGGGTCAGGGGCAGTTCTTC
TRBJ2-3,.,once,TRBV3-1/TRBV3-2,CASSQSGGTDTQYF,TGTGCCAGCAGCCAATCAGGGGGGACAGATACGCAGTATTTT
TRBJ2-3,TRBD1,.,TRBV7-8,CAITGVGTDTQYF,TGTGCCATTACAGGGGTAGGCACAGATACGCAGTATTTT
TRBJ2-1,TRBD2,once,TRBV5-4,CASSFGGAAADEQFF,TGTGCCAGCAGCTTCGGGGGGGCCGCGGCCGATGAGCAGTTCTTC
TRBJ1-2,.,.,TRBV2,CASRTSTNYGYTF,TGTGCCAGCAGGACTTCAACAAACTATGGCTACACCTTC
TRBJ1-5,.,.,TRBV6-2/TRBV6-3,CASTPETGGNQPQHF,TGTGCCAGCACCCCCGAAACGGGCGGGAATCAGCCCCAGCATTTT
TRBJ2-7,.,.,TRBV20-1,CSARREGGQYF,TGCAGTGCTAGACGGGAAGGCGGGCAGTACTTC
TRBJ2-7,.,.,TRBV5-1,CASSLGQYEQYF,TGCGCCAGCAGCCTAGGACAATACGAGCAGTACTTC
TRBJ1-5,.,.,TRBV18,CASSPTLPGYNQPQHF,TGTGCCAGCTCACCCACGTTACCAGGGTACAATCAGCCCCAGCATTTT
TRBJ2-5,.,.,TRBV25-1,CASSEWAGTQETQYF,TGTGCCAGCAGTGAATGGGCGGGAACCCAAGAGACCCAGTACTTC
TRBJ1-2,.,few,TRBV10-1,CASSEAGWYGYTF,TGCGCCAGCAGTGAGGCGGGGTGGTATGGCTACACCTTC
TRBJ1-4,.,.,TRBV10-3,CAISESVGARSEKLFF,TGTGCCATCAGTGAGTCAGTGGGGGCCCGGAGTGAAAAACTGTTTTTT
TRBJ1-2,TRBD1,.,TRBV4-2,CASSQEGTGKLMGGYTF,TGTGCCAGCAGCCAAGAAGGGACAGGGAAATTAATGGGTGGCTACACCTTC
TRBJ2-3,.,.,TRBV5-1,CASSLVLRGAATDTQYF,TGCGCCAGCAGCTTGGTCCTACGGGGGGCGGCAACAGATACGCAGTATTTT
TRBJ1-1,.,.,TRBV3-1/TRBV3-2,CASSRDTRNTEAFF,TGTGCCAGCAGCCGTGACACTAGGAACACTGAAGCTTTCTTT